The 27 T cell receptor beta chains below come from one sample, sequenced in a study of blood T cell repertoires in COVID-19. This table comes from immunoSEQ multiplex PCR, and its TCRdb copy is limited to in-frame clones, with some not included. This table has 250,000 to 300,000 clones, over 85% appearing once. The sample comprised peripheral blood. The receptor source for this set is a woman aged 30 to 39 with COVID-19, enrolled during active disease.

The chain joins TRBV19 to TRBJ1-5; 9 nucleotides align to TRBD1. V trimming: 3 bases; J trimming: 1 base; junction bases outside the gene matches: 13. The CDR3 has 19 amino acids. Germline V gene lookup returns CDR1 LNHDA and CDR2 SQIVND (reference sequence). CDR3 protein: CASSIGDRDFGQSNQPQHF. The CDR3 nucleotides are TGTGCCAGTAGTATTGGGGACAGGGATTTCGGTCAGAGCAATCAGCCCCAGCATTTT.

This clone has only a few counts. The rearrangement joins TRBV12-3 or TRBV12-4 to TRBJ1-6; D is unclear. The V gene lost 2 bases and the J gene lost 7 bases, with 6 bases spanning the gap. The CDR3 has 13 amino acids. In DNA, the CDR3 is TGTGCCAGCAGTTTATTCGGGAATTCACCCCTCCACTTT. Amino acid sequence: CASSLFGNSPLHF.

Of note for this clone: The sample has other DNA sequences that encode this CDR3 too. The genes are TRBV19 and TRBJ2-1, with D possibly TRBD1 on 6 matching bases. The V gene lost 3 bases and the J gene lost 10 bases, with 10 bases spanning the gap. This CDR3 contains 12 residues. CDR1 LNHDA and CDR2 SQIVND come from the germline V gene (reference sequence). The DNA for the CDR3 is TGTGCCAGTAGTATTGGGGGCGGGGAGCAGTTCTTC. Protein product: CASSIGGGEQFF.

The chain employs TRBV16 and TRBJ1-2; perhaps TRBD1 as D (5 bases). The CDR3 is made up of 14 amino acids. V shed 4 bases and J shed 1 base, with 10 bases lying between them. The germline V gene encodes CDR1 KGHSY and CDR2 FQNENV. CDR3 coding DNA: TGTGCCAGCAGCCTCTCAGGGCGTAACTATGGCTACACCTTC. It yields the protein CASSLSGRNYGYTF. The full variable domain, with the rest looked up from reference TRBV16 and TRBJ1-2, is GEEVAQTPKHLVRGEGQKAKLYCAPIKGHSYVFWYQQVLKNEFKFLISFQNENVFDETGMPKERFSAKCLPNSPCSLEIQATKLEDSAVYFCASSLSGRNYGYTFGSGTRLTVV.

The V call is TRBV11-2, the J call TRBJ2-2; TRBD1 aligns across 8 bases. From germline, CDR1 is SGHAT and CDR2 FQNNGV. After removal of 2 bases from V and 5 bases from J, the junction contained 10 bases not matched to a gene. This CDR3 region has 17 residues. This CDR3 is CASSLSRTGRITGELFF. CDR3 bases: TGTGCCAGCAGCTTATCCCGGACAGGGAGGATTACCGGGGAGCTGTTTTTT.

The chain recombines TRBV19 with TRBJ1-4; 9 nucleotides align to TRBD1. The CDR3 has 14 residues. Germline V gives CDR1 LNHDA, CDR2 SQIVND (reference sequence). V gave up 3 bases and J gave up 7 bases; unmatched junction bases: 3. CDR3 amino acids: CASSIVTGGEKLFF. The CDR3 DNA sequence: TGTGCCAGTAGTATCGTGACAGGGGGTGAAAAACTGTTTTTT.

The chain couples TRBV5-1 to TRBJ1-2; D possibly corresponds to TRBD1 (5 bases). Germline V gene sequence: CDR1 SGHRS, CDR2 YFSETQ. This CDR3 contains 14 residues. The germline V and J ends were trimmed by 4 bases and 8 bases, with 18 bases remaining between them. The CDR3, as DNA: TGCGCCAGCAGCCCAGATCAGGGTCTACAAGGCTACACCTTC. Encoded protein: CASSPDQGLQGYTF.

The V call is TRBV7-9, the J call TRBJ1-4; 7 bases are shared with TRBD1. Germline lookup yields CDR1 SEHNR and CDR2 FQNEAQ (reference sequence). This CDR3 is built from 14 residues. The V gene end was trimmed by 7 bases and the J gene end by 5 bases; junction bases not matched to a gene: 7. The CDR3 loop is CASNQGVVNEKLFF. The CDR3 DNA sequence: TGTGCCAGCAACCAGGGGGTAGTAAATGAAAAACTGTTTTTT.

The chain recombines TRBV5-6 with TRBJ2-5, with D possibly being TRBD1 (6 bases). This CDR3 region has 13 residues. Germline CDR1 SGHDT, CDR2 YYEEEE. With 6 bases removed from V and 6 bases from J, the gap between germline ends came to 15 bases. CDR3 nucleotide sequence: TGTGCCAGCACCATACAGGGACCTCAGACCCAGTACTTC. Its translation: CASTIQGPQTQYF.

The CDR3 here is CASSPRGTETFF. In DNA form, the CDR3 reads TGTGCCAGCAGCCCTCGGGGAACGGAGACTTTCTTT. The V call is TRBV7-9, the J call TRBJ1-1; the D is unclear. The V gene lost 5 bases and the J gene lost 12 bases, with 16 bases spanning the gap. Germline V gene sequence: CDR1 SEHNR, CDR2 FQNEAQ (reference sequence). The CDR3 length is 12 residues.

The genes are TRBV10-1 and TRBJ2-3; 9 bases fit TRBD2. J gave up 8 bases and V 9 bases, and 9 bases lay outside the gene matches. The CDR3 extends over 13 amino acids. CDR1 is WNHNN and CDR2 is SYGVQD in the germline V gene (reference sequence). The CDR3, as DNA: TGCGCCAGTGGGGCGGGGGGGGCCGGTACGCAGTATTTT. Translation: CASGAGGAGTQYF.

This sequence joins TRBV27 and TRBJ2-7; 9 bases map to TRBD1. This CDR3 has 14 residues. Germline V gene lookup returns CDR1 MNHEY and CDR2 SMNVEV (reference sequence). After removal of 5 bases from V and 1 base from J, the junction contained 3 bases not matched to a gene. CDR3 nucleotides: TGTGCCAGCAGTATGACAGGGGGGTCCTACGAGCAGTACTTC. It translates to CASSMTGGSYEQYF.

The chain joins TRBV4-1 to TRBJ1-4; D is possibly TRBD1 (5 bases). Germline V gives CDR1 MGHRA, CDR2 YSYEKL. The V end was cut by 0 bases, the J end by 3 bases, with 11 bases between. The CDR3 spans 16 residues. The CDR3, as DNA: TGCGCCAGCAGCCAAGATCGGGGGATAGCTAATGAAAAACTGTTTTTT. This encodes CASSQDRGIANEKLFF.

This clone was seen once. The chain links TRBV3-1 (or the pseudogene TRBV3-2) to TRBJ2-7; D remains unclear. Germline V lookup: CDR1 LGHDT, CDR2 YNNKEL (reference sequence). This CDR3 contains 13 residues. Trimming shortened V by 1 base and J by 5 bases, and 9 bases separated the two germline ends. The CDR3 nucleotides read TGTGCCAGCAGCCAAGGGCCTCCCCACGAGCAGTACTTC. Translated, it gives CASSQGPPHEQYF.

V usage is TRBV13 and J usage is TRBJ2-3; TRBD2 aligns across 8 bases. The germline V gene encodes CDR1 PRHDT and CDR2 FYEKMQ (reference sequence). Trimming at V came to 5 bases and at J to 9 bases, leaving 10 bases not matched to a gene. CDR3 size: 14 residues. CDR3 amino acids: CASSTGLGGRTQYF. CDR3 coding DNA: TGTGCCAGCAGCACGGGACTAGGAGGCCGCACGCAGTATTTT.

The CDR3 sequence: CASSQGTGRGNTIYF. The CDR3 DNA reads as TGCGCCAGCAGCCAGGGAACAGGGCGTGGAAACACCATATATTTT. V usage is TRBV4-1 and J usage is TRBJ1-3, with D possibly TRBD1 on 6 matching bases. Trimming pared 3 bases from V and 3 bases from J, leaving 12 bases between. Germline V gene lookup returns CDR1 MGHRA and CDR2 YSYEKL. The CDR3 is 15 amino acids.

The chain links TRBV29-1 to TRBJ2-3; the D gene is possibly TRBD2 (5 bases). There are 15 residues in the CDR3. Germline V gene data show CDR1 as SQVTM and CDR2 as ANQGSEA. Trimming took off 5 bases at V and 8 bases at J, with 23 bases between the two ends. The CDR3, as DNA: TGCAGCGTTAAACTAGGAGTTTTTAGAGTGGGTACGCAGTATTTT. Its protein is CSVKLGVFRVGTQYF.

V gene TRBV7-8 combines with J gene TRBJ2-3, with unresolved D. Germline CDR1 SGHVS, CDR2 FQNEAQ. Trimming pared 5 bases from V and 4 bases from J, leaving 7 bases between. CDR3 size: 12 residues. The CDR3 sequence is CASSPLADTQYF. The DNA for the CDR3 is TGTGCCAGCAGCCCGCTAGCAGATACGCAGTATTTT.

The count of this clone is one. J is TRBJ1-2 and V is TRBV9; 9 bases are a match to TRBD1. V lost 3 bases to trimming and J lost 8 bases; unmatched junction nucleotides: 11. Germline V lookup: CDR1 SGDLS, CDR2 YYNGEE. The CDR3 covers 15 residues. CDR3 region: CASSARQGVMEGYTF. For the CDR3, the DNA is TGTGCCAGCAGCGCCAGACAGGGGGTTATGGAAGGCTACACCTTC.

V gene TRBV12-5 combines with J gene TRBJ2-3; tentatively, D is TRBD1 (5 bases). The CDR3 contains 17 residues. With 2 bases removed from V and 4 bases from J, the gap between germline ends came to 19 bases. Per germline, CDR1 LGHNT and CDR2 FRNRAP. CDR3 sequence: CASGLFESRGRADTQYF. In nucleotides, the CDR3 is TGTGCTAGTGGTTTGTTTGAGTCTAGGGGCCGGGCAGATACGCAGTATTTT.

The chain couples TRBV3-1 (or the pseudogene TRBV3-2) to TRBJ2-2; D remains ambiguous. CDR3 length equals 12 residues. Trimming removed 6 bases at V and 6 bases at J, with 8 bases between. Germline assignment: CDR1 LGHDT and CDR2 YNNKEL (reference sequence). The CDR3 sequence is CASRLTAGELFF. In nucleotides, the CDR3 is TGTGCCAGCAGACTAACGGCCGGGGAGCTGTTTTTT.

V and J are TRBV11-3 and TRBJ2-2; TRBD2 aligns across 14 bases. The germline gives CDR1 SGHNT, CDR2 YENEEA. V shed 0 bases and J 1 base; nucleotides not matched to a gene: 4. The CDR3 contains 19 residues. CDR3 in DNA: TGTGCCAGCAGCTTAGATCCCGGACTAGCGGGGGGGAACACCGGGGAGCTGTTTTTT. It translates to CASSLDPGLAGGNTGELFF.

V and J are TRBV7-9 and TRBJ2-2, with TRBD1 identical over 8 bases. Germline trimming cut 0 bases from V and 6 bases from J; bases unmatched to any gene: 9. Germline V gives CDR1 SEHNR, CDR2 FQNEAQ (reference sequence). The CDR3 is made up of 17 amino acids. This CDR3 is CASSLATGQDDPGELFF. CDR3 nucleotides: TGTGCCAGCAGCTTAGCCACGGGACAGGACGACCCCGGGGAGCTGTTTTTT.

The rearrangement links TRBV11-2 to TRBJ1-6; 7 bases line up with TRBD1. CDR1 SGHAT and CDR2 FQNNGV come from the germline V gene. The junction had 11 bases not matched to a gene; V was cut back by 6 bases and J by 3 bases. This CDR3 is 17 amino acids long. The CDR3, as DNA: TGTGCCAGCAGAGATCCTACAGGGGCTTTCTATAATTCACCCCTCCACTTT. It encodes CASRDPTGAFYNSPLHF.

This rearrangement joins TRBV19 to TRBJ1-2, with 8 bases that match TRBD1. V trimming: 6 bases; J trimming: 6 bases; junction bases outside the gene matches: 9. The CDR3 spans 14 residues. Germline-derived CDR1 and CDR2 are LNHDA and SQIVND (reference sequence). This CDR3 is CASSRDRGGNGYTF. The CDR3 coding sequence is TGTGCCAGTAGCCGTGACAGGGGAGGGAATGGCTACACCTTC.

V is TRBV28 and J is TRBJ1-3; 7 positions match TRBD1. This CDR3 is 15 amino acids long. Unmatched junction bases numbered 7, after V lost 6 bases and J lost 2 bases. CDR1 and CDR2 (germline): MDHEN, SYDVKM. As DNA, the CDR3 is TGTGCCAGCAGCCTACAGGGGATAGCTGGAAACACCATATATTTT. Protein product: CASSLQGIAGNTIYF.

This chain connects TRBV5-6 to TRBJ1-6, with D uncertain. The CDR3 has 14 residues. Germline CDR1 and CDR2: SGHDT and YYEEEE. Trimming stripped 2 bases from V and 8 bases from J, with 11 bases between. The CDR3 sequence: CASSLRTEYSPLHF. Here the CDR3 DNA reads TGTGCCAGCAGCTTAAGAACAGAGTATTCACCCCTCCACTTT.